One and the same sample provided the 4 T cell receptor beta chains below, sequenced in a study of T cells in Graves' hyperthyroidism and ophthalmopathy. Amplified TCR beta CDR3 regions derived from RNA transcripts. The HTBI primer set served for first-round RT-PCR of the TCR CDR3. Each CDR3 protein is one row after TCRdb ran MiXCR on the multiplex PCR reads. The profile shows about 410,000 distinct CDR3 sequences, about 14% of them singletons. The sequencing input was blood. The receptors were sampled from a man younger than 35 with Graves' ophthalmopathy.

The chain recombines TRBV13 with TRBJ2-1; 7 nucleotides align to TRBD2. J gave up 2 bases and V 10 bases, and 5 bases lay outside the gene matches. The CDR3 is 13 residues long. CDR1 and CDR2 (germline): PRHDT, FYEKMQ (reference sequence). The CDR3 region has the DNA TGTGCCACATCCGGGAGGCCCTACAATGAGCAGTTCTTC. Its translation is CATSGRPYNEQFF.

This clonotype has at least ten counts. The rearrangement joins TRBV29-1 to TRBJ2-1, with a tentative D call TRBD2 (7 bases). Germline V CDR1 and CDR2: SQVTM, ANQGSEA. This CDR3 comprises 16 residues. V was pared by 5 bases and J by 2 bases, with 19 bases between. The CDR3 protein is CSVLHSGGNPYNEQFF. The CDR3 bases are TGCAGCGTTCTCCACTCGGGGGGCAACCCCTACAATGAGCAGTTCTTC.

This clonotype was counted at least ten times. The chain recombines TRBV18 with TRBJ1-1; no clear D gene. Germline V lookup: CDR1 KGHSH, CDR2 LQKENI. CDR3 length equals 14 residues. The ends were cut back, 0 bases at V and 3 bases at J, with 8 bases in the middle. The CDR3 reads CASSPPSSDTEAFF. The CDR3 bases are TGTGCCAGCTCACCACCGTCATCAGACACTGAAGCTTTCTTT.

This clonotype was observed at least ten times. The chain couples TRBV5-1 to TRBJ1-2; the D is unclear. Trimming cost V 4 bases and J 7 bases, with 14 bases left between them. The CDR3 is 13 residues long. Germline V gene data show CDR1 as SGHRS and CDR2 as YFSETQ. The CDR3 nucleotides are TGCGCCAGCAGCATCGAAGTTCGGGGTGGCTACACCTTC. This encodes CASSIEVRGGYTF.